This entry describes one TCR beta chain. As yet, its antigen is unknown. At the DNA level, this CDR3 is encoded by other sequences in the same sample as well. V was clipped by 0 bases and J by 8 bases; unmatched bases: 6. Germline assignment: CDR1 MNHNS and CDR2 SASEGT. The CDR3 runs 15 residues. Profiling relied on immunoSEQ multiplex PCR, and the TCRdb table lists in-frame clones only, not all of them. The data hold 2,500,000 or so clones, with 90% to 95% observed a single time. Caucasian adults living in Nashville, Tennessee, provided all samples. This entry belongs to a study of shared clonotypes between healthy human individuals. Study information: Three men and a couple of women, aged 18 to 49, were donors.

Study-wide results and caveats: Sampling covered blood only; tissue repertoires likely differ. Donors were few, which limited the genetic and exposure-history diversity represented.

The sample comprised naive CD4+ T cells sorted from blood. The sample's subset: CD45RA+ positively selected. This sequence was found in a man younger than 30 in good health. The chain is built from TRBV6-1 and TRBJ1-4; 7 bases fit TRBD1. The CDR3 region is CASSEALQGYEKLFF. The CDR3 DNA follows: TGTGCCAGCAGTGAAGCGCTACAGGGGTACGAAAAACTGTTTTTT.